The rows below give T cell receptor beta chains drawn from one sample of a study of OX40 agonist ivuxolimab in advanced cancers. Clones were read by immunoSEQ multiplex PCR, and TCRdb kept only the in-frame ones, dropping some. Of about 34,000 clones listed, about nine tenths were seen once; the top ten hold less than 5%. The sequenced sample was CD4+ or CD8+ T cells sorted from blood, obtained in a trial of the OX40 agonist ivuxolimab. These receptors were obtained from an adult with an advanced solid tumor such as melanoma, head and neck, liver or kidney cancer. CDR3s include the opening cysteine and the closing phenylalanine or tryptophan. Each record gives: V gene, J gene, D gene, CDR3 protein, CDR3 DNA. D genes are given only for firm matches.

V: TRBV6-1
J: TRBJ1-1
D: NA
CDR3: CASIQRQENTEAFF
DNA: TGTGCCAGCATCCAGCGTCAGGAGAACACTGAAGCTTTCTTT

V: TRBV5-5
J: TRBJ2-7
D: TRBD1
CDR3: CASSLGTGGNYEQYF
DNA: TGTGCCAGCAGCTTGGGGACAGGGGGCAACTACGAGCAGTACTTC

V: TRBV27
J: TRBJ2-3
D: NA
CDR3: CASSGRHPAADTQYF
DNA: TGTGCCAGCAGCGGAAGACATCCCGCGGCGGATACGCAGTATTTT

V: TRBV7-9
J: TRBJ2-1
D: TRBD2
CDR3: CASSARLAGGPSEQFF
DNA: TGTGCCAGCAGCGCCCGACTAGCGGGAGGGCCAAGTGAGCAGTTCTTC

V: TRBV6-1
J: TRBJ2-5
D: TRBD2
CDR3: CASSPPAGGRETQYF
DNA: TGTGCCAGCAGTCCCCCAGCGGGCGGGAGAGAGACCCAGTACTTC

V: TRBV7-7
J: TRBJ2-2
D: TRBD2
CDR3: CASSPTAGTRGNTGELFF
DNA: TGTGCTAGCAGCCCTACGGCGGGGACTAGGGGGAACACCGGGGAGCTGTTTTTT

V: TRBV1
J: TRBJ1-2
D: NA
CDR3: CTSSQSVGGEGAPNYGYTF
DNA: TGCACCAGCAGCCAGTCGGTCGGGGGGGAAGGGGCACCTAACTATGGCTACACCTTC

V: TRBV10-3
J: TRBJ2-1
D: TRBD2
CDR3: CAISRAPLAEDNEQFF
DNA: TGTGCCATCAGCCGAGCCCCACTAGCGGAAGACAATGAGCAGTTCTTC

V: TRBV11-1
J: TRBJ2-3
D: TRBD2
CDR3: CASSQTSGATDTQYF
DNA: TGTGCCAGCAGCCAGACTAGCGGGGCCACAGATACGCAGTATTTT

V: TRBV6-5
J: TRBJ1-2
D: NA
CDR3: CASSPGPVRGYTF
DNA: TGTGCCAGCAGTCCGGGACCAGTCCGTGGCTACACCTTC

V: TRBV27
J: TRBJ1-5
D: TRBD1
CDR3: CASSFTGEWSNQPQHF
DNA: TGTGCCAGCAGTTTCACAGGGGAGTGGAGCAATCAGCCCCAGCATTTT

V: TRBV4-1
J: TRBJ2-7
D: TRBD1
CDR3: CASSPPPGQGSPEQYF
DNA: TGCGCCAGCAGCCCCCCCCCGGGACAGGGCTCTCCCGAGCAGTACTTC

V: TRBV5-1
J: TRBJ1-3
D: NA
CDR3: CASSPGPSGNTIYF
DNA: TGCGCCAGCAGCCCAGGACCGTCTGGAAACACCATATATTTT

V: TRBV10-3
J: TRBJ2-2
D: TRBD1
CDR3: CAISGTGGEITGELFF
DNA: TGTGCCATCAGCGGGACAGGGGGCGAGATCACCGGGGAGCTGTTTTTT

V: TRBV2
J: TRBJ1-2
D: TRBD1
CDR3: CASSVTGGGYGYTF
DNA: TGTGCCAGCAGCGTTACAGGGGGCGGCTATGGCTACACCTTC

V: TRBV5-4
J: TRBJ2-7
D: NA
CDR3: CASSLRRGQSYEQYF
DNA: TGTGCCAGCAGCCTAAGGAGGGGGCAGTCCTACGAGCAGTACTTC